The 4 T cell receptor beta chains in this list originate from one sample, sequenced in a study of patients and donors after allogeneic stem cell transplantation. One entry per CDR3 protein results from TCRdb running MiXCR on the RT-PCR reads. This table has approximately 150,000 distinct CDR3 sequences, approximately 22% appearing once. Material for sequencing was blood, either unsorted or a sorted T cell fraction (not recorded which). These receptors all stem from a human donor who was either an allogeneic HSCT recipient or a stem cell or donor lymphocyte infusion donor (not recorded which). It is not recorded whose cells these are; they may come from a transplant donor.

This clonotype has only a few counts. The chain's CDR3 is CASSLEGGHTEAFF. DNA of the CDR3: TGCGCCAGCAGCTTGGAAGGGGGTCACACTGAAGCTTTCTTT. The chain is built from TRBV5-1 and TRBJ1-1; a possible D gene is TRBD1 (6 bases). Trimming took off 0 bases at V and 3 bases at J, with 9 bases between the two ends. Per the germline V gene, CDR1 is SGHRS and CDR2 is YFSETQ. CDR3 length equals 14 residues.

This clonotype was observed a few times. The chain combines TRBV5-1 with TRBJ2-3; a possible D gene is TRBD1 (6 bases). The V and J ends lost 2 bases and 1 base respectively, with 17 bases between them. CDR1 is SGHRS, CDR2 YFSETQ, per germline. The CDR3 runs 17 residues. The CDR3 loop reads CASSFTTGLLGTDTQYF. The DNA of the CDR3 is TGCGCCAGCAGCTTCACGACAGGCCTCCTCGGCACAGATACGCAGTATTTT.

This clonotype was seen at least ten times. The rearrangement uses TRBV20-1 and TRBJ2-7; D call uncertain. The germline CDR1 and CDR2 sequences are DFQATT and SNEGSKA (reference sequence). This CDR3 is 11 amino acids long. V was cut by 0 bases and J by 2 bases, with 2 bases left in between. In DNA, the CDR3 is TGCAGTGCTAGAGACCCCTACGAGCAGTACTTC. Protein sequence: CSARDPYEQYF.

The chain is built from TRBV10-2 and TRBJ2-5; TRBD2 matches at 10 bases. Looked up from germline, CDR1 is WSHSY and CDR2 is SAAADI. V lost 4 bases, J lost 2 bases, and 7 bases stayed unmatched. This CDR3 spans 16 amino acids. CDR3 nucleotides: TGCGCCAGCAGTGGCGATAGCGGGGGGAAACAAGAGACCCAGTACTTC. Translation: CASSGDSGGKQETQYF.